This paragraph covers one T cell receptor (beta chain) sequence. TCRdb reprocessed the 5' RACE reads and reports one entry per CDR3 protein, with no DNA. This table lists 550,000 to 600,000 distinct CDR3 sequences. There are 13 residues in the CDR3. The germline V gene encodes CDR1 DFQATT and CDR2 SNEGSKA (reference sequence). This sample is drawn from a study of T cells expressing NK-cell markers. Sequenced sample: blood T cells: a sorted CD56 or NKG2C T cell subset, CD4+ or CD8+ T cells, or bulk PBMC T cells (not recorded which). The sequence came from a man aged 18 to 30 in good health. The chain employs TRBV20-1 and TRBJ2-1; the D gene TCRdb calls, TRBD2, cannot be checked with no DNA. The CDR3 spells CSARGLAGNEQFF.